This TCR beta chain was sequenced for a study of CXCR3-negative and CXCR3-positive naive CD8 T cells. The CDR3 spans 11 residues. Germline V gives CDR1 ENHRY, CDR2 SYGVKD. Every CD8+ subset sample held about 300,000 flow-sorted cells, done in triplicate. UMI-labeled TRB cDNA libraries were prepared by 5' RACE. Each CDR3 protein gets one entry in TCRdb, which reprocessed the 5' RACE reads and gives no DNA. The ten most abundant clones cover over 2% of a sample with 46,000 or so distinct CDR3 sequences. To note about this clonotype: The antigen is not known.

Overall study results and limits: Unlike memory cells, which differed, naive CXCR3-negative and CXCR3-positive cells had similar TRBV-TRBJ usage.

Material for sequencing was naive CXCR3- CD8+ T cells from blood. Subset here: CD45RO-CCR7+CD27+CD95- naive CD8+ T cells lacking CXCR3 (TNR3-). The receptor was isolated from a human donor in good health. Some clones in this sample may be carry-over from other donors' samples. The rearrangement links TRBV10-3 to TRBJ2-1; the D call of TRBD1 rests on TCRdb alone, since no DNA is present to check it. The CDR3 is CAIWGDNEQFF.